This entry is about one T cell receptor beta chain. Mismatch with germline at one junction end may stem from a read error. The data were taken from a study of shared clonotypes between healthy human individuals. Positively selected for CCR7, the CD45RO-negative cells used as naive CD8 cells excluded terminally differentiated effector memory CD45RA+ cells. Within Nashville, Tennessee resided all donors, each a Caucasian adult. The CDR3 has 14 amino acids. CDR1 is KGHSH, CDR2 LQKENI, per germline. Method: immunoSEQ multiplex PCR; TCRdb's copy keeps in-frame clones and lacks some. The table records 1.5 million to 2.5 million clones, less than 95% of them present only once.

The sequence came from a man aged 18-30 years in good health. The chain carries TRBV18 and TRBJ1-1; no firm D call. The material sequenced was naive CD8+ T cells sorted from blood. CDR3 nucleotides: TGTGCCAGCTCTCCACCGTGGACCGAGGATGAAGCTTTCTTT. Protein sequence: CASSPPWTEDEAFF. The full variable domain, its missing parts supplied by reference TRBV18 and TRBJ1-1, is NAGVMQNPRHLVRRRGQEARLRCSPMKGHSHVYWYRQLPEEGLKFMVYLQKENIIDESGMPKERFSAEFPKEGPSILRIQQVVRGDSAAYFCASSPPWTEDEAFFGQGTRLTVV.